This passage covers 3 T cell receptor beta chains from one sample sequenced in a study of CD8 T cells in Susac syndrome. The RNA, roughly 0.5 to 1 ug, was put through reverse transcription using random hexamers. One entry per CDR3 protein, called by TCRdb with MiXCR from the immunoSEQ multiplex PCR reads. Of over 95,000 distinct CDR3 sequences in the sample, 92% were seen once. What was sequenced was CD8+ T cells from PBMCs. The receptors here all came from a human donor in good health.

This clonotype was seen just once. The chain is built from TRBV14 and TRBJ1-3, with D possibly matching TRBD1 (6 bases). CDR1 is SGHDN and CDR2 is FVKESK in the germline V gene. The V and J ends lost 1 base and 0 bases respectively, with 16 bases between them. This CDR3 contains 18 residues. The CDR3 is CASSQGIGTRISGNTIYF. In DNA form, the CDR3 reads TGTGCCAGCAGCCAAGGTATCGGGACACGAATCTCTGGAAACACCATATATTTT.

The chain recombines TRBV9 with TRBJ1-2; D possibly corresponds to TRBD1 (6 bases). Germline CDR1 and CDR2: SGDLS and YYNGEE. Trimming removed 2 bases from V and 4 bases from J, with 12 bases in between. The CDR3 contains 14 residues. CDR3 in amino acids: CASSVVGQSYGYTF. The CDR3 nucleotides read TGTGCCAGCAGCGTTGTCGGACAGTCCTATGGCTACACCTTC.

The V and J genes are TRBV9 and TRBJ2-7; no clear D gene. Germline CDR1 SGDLS, CDR2 YYNGEE. Trimming pared 0 bases from V and 6 bases from J, leaving 10 bases between. The CDR3 totals 13 residues. The CDR3 DNA is TGTGCCAGCAGCGTAGTCGGGTACGGCGAGCAGTACTTC. Translating gives CASSVVGYGEQYF.